This TCR beta chain came from a study of shared clonotypes between healthy human individuals. Germline loops: CDR1 KGHSH, CDR2 LQKENI. This CDR3 is 14 amino acids long. V lost 2 bases to trimming and J lost 4 bases; unmatched junction nucleotides: 1. The healthy adult donors were HIV-negative and reported no recent acute infections or vaccinations. Study-level results: The sole specimen, blood, was sampled, and tissue repertoires likely differ.

Measured with immunoSEQ multiplex PCR; TCRdb has only the in-frame clones, and not every one. This sample has fewer than 700,000 clones, with roughly 79% found just once. Remarks on this clone: Its specificity is unknown. The sample contains more than one DNA sequence encoding this CDR3.

The clonotype originates from a woman between 35 and 50 years old in good health. Some clones in this sample may be carry-over from other donors' samples. This sequence joins TRBV18 and TRBJ1-5; 8 bases fit TRBD1. The sample taken for sequencing was PBMCs. CDR3 in amino acids: CASSPGQGNQPQHF. The CDR3 coding sequence is TGTGCCAGCTCACCAGGACAGGGTAATCAGCCCCAGCATTTT.